These 11 T cell receptor beta chains were all obtained from the same sample, sequenced in a study of tumor and adjacent non-tumor tissue in lung cancer. RNA was extracted from bulk tissue without any cell sorting. More than 3 cm separated this lung sample from the edge of the tumor. The library came from three nested PCR rounds adapted from ARM-PCR protocols. TCRdb fed the multiplex PCR reads into MiXCR, producing one record per CDR3 protein. Of fewer than 100,000 distinct CDR3 sequences in the sample, more than 65% are singletons; the top ten hold around a fifth. The sequenced sample consisted of distant non-tumor lung tissue. The receptors derive from a woman aged 45-60 years with non-small cell lung cancer.

The chain combines TRBV12-3 or TRBV12-4 with TRBJ2-7; D might be TRBD1 (6 bases). This CDR3 comprises 14 residues. V was clipped by 6 bases and J by 7 bases, with 19 bases between them. CDR3 region: CASRPWTDPSEQYF. The CDR3 DNA reads as TGTGCCAGCAGGCCCTGGACAGATCCGTCTGAGCAGTACTTC.

This clonotype was seen more than once but under ten times. The genes are TRBV11-2 and TRBJ2-7; 9 bases align to TRBD2. V lost 9 bases to trimming and J lost 6 bases; unmatched junction nucleotides: 12. Germline V CDR1 and CDR2: SGHAT, FQNNGV. This CDR3 contains 14 residues. Here the CDR3 DNA reads TGTGCCAGTAGTTCTAGCGGGACCAACTTCGAGCAGTACTTC. Protein sequence: CASSSSGTNFEQYF. Looking up the rest from reference TRBV11-2 and TRBJ2-7 gives the full variable domain: EAGVAQSPRYKIIEKRQSVAFWCNPISGHATLYWYQQILGQGPKLLIQFQNNGVVDDSQLPKDRFSAERLKGVDSTLKIQPAKLEDSAVYLCASSSSGTNFEQYFGPGTRLTVT.

This clonotype is medium-sized. This chain joins TRBV6-5 and TRBJ2-2; a possible D gene is TRBD2 (5 bases). The germline V and J ends were trimmed by 8 bases and 0 bases, with 13 bases remaining between them. CDR3 size: 15 residues. Germline-derived CDR1 and CDR2 are MNHEY and SVGAGI. CDR3 loop: CASCTRRPNTGELFF. CDR3 bases: TGTGCCAGCTGCACCAGGAGGCCGAACACCGGGGAGCTGTTTTTT.

Comment on this clonotype: At one end the junction does not follow the germline gene, possibly because of a read error. The chain employs TRBV29-1 and TRBJ1-1; 7 bases map to TRBD1. In germline, CDR1 is SQVTM, CDR2 ANQGSEA. The CDR3 totals 15 residues. CDR3 residues: CSVERGRDRDIEAFF. Written as DNA, the CDR3 is TGCAGTGTTGAAAGGGGGCGGGACAGAGACATTGAAGCTTTCTTT.

This clonotype was detected only a few times. The junction does not match germline at one end; this may be a read error. The chain carries TRBV12-3 or TRBV12-4 and TRBJ2-1; 9 positions agree with TRBD2. This CDR3 is built from 13 residues. The CDR3 sequence is CASGGLAGNERFF. The CDR3 DNA reads TGTGCCAGCGGGGGACTAGCAGGGAATGAGCGGTTCTTC.

Worth noting for this clonotype: The junction shows a germline mismatch at one end, possibly a read error. V gene TRBV6-2 or TRBV6-3 combines with J gene TRBJ2-7; D remains unclear. The CDR3 totals 14 residues. The germline V gene has CDR1 MNHEY and CDR2 SVGEGT. The CDR3 spells CASSSVVVNYDQYF. The DNA of the CDR3 is TGTGCCAGCAGTTCGGTTGTCGTCAACTACGACCAGTACTTC.

This clonotype has at least ten counts. This sequence joins TRBV12-3 or TRBV12-4 and TRBJ2-2, with unresolved D. The germline V and J ends were trimmed by 4 bases and 4 bases, with 10 bases remaining between them. This CDR3 comprises 14 residues. This CDR3 is CASSWQVPTGELFF. The DNA of the CDR3 is TGTGCCAGCAGTTGGCAGGTCCCCACCGGGGAGCTGTTTTTT.

About this clonotype: This may be a read error: a much more frequent sequence differs by one nucleotide. This chain uses TRBV30 with TRBJ2-7; no firm D call. The CDR3 has 11 residues. The germline V gene encodes CDR1 GTSNPN and CDR2 SVGIG (reference sequence). Here the CDR3 DNA reads TGTGCCTGGAGTCAGAACTACGATCAGTACTTC. It codes for CAWSQNYDQYF. The whole variable domain, filled in from reference TRBV30 and TRBJ2-7, reads SQTIHQWPATLVQPVGSPLSLECTVEGTSNPNLYWYRQAAGRGLQLLFYSVGIGQISSEVPQNLSASRPQDRQFILSSKKLLLSDSGFYLCAWSQNYDQYFGPGTRLTVT.

The chain joins TRBV5-5 to TRBJ2-7; 7 nucleotides line up with TRBD1. This CDR3 is 13 amino acids long. The germline gives CDR1 SGHKS, CDR2 YYEKEE (reference sequence). Germline trimming cut 8 bases from V and 4 bases from J; bases unmatched to any gene: 9. CDR3 nucleotides: TGTGCCAGTAGCAGGGGACAGCTGTACGAGCAGTACTTC. Translating gives CASSRGQLYEQYF.

Regarding this clonotype: At one end the junction does not follow the germline gene, possibly because of a read error. The rearrangement uses TRBV14 and TRBJ2-1; 7 nucleotides align to TRBD1. The germline V gene has CDR1 SGHDN and CDR2 FVKESK. This CDR3 spans 16 amino acids. The CDR3 nucleotides are TGTGCCAGCAGCCAACTGGGAAGGGGGCTTCGCGATGAGCAGTCCTTC. The encoded protein is CASSQLGRGLRDEQSF.

This chain connects TRBV11-3 to TRBJ2-1, with D hard to call. The V end lost 10 bases, the J end lost 13 bases, and 11 bases lay between the germline ends. The CDR3 is made up of 9 amino acids. Germline CDR1 reads SGHNT; CDR2 reads YENEEA. DNA of the CDR3: TGTGCCAACGACTTAGTCCAGTTCTTC. Translating it yields CANDLVQFF.